In this sample, the clone carrying this T cell receptor (beta chain) turned up once. The sample comes from a study of blood T cells in healthy people across ages. Next came a second PCR, run for about 7 to 12 cycles, which used a sample-barcoded 5' primer along with a J-beta primer mix. TCRdb ran MiXCR on the 5' RACE reads and lists one entry per CDR3 protein. Found here are around 500,000 distinct CDR3 sequences, 47% of them singletons; the top ten hold 20% to 25%. Sequenced sample: blood. This receptor was obtained from an elderly man in good health.

The CDR3 loop reads CASSQDAGTGGWYGYTF. The CDR3 coding sequence is TGTGCCAGCAGCCAAGATGCCGGGACAGGGGGCTGGTATGGCTACACCTTC. The rearrangement joins TRBV4-2 to TRBJ1-2; TRBD1 matches 12 bases. The CDR3 loop spans 17 amino acids. CDR1 is LGHNA, CDR2 YNFKEQ, per germline. V shed 0 bases and J 5 bases; nucleotides not matched to a gene: 7.